The rows below give T cell receptor beta chains drawn from one sample of a study of post-analysis software for immune sequencing data. TCRdb re-called the PCR reads with MiXCR, one entry per CDR3 protein. The sample has roughly 540,000 distinct CDR3 sequences, around 31% seen once. Sequenced input: blood. The source of these receptors is a girl between 2 and 17 years old with multiple sclerosis. Both conserved end residues are part of each CDR3. D genes are given only for firm matches. Part of the rows lack a size; the others show once, few, many or a class for expanded clones.

d_gene: NA
v_gene: TRBV6-5
j_gene: TRBJ2-1
abundance: many
CDR3nt: TGTGCCAGCAGTTATTTGGGTGAGCAGTTCTTC
CDR3aa: CASSYLGEQFF

d_gene: NA
v_gene: TRBV9
j_gene: TRBJ2-3
abundance: few
CDR3nt: TGTGCCAGCAGCGTAGTAACACAAGATACGCAGTATTTT
CDR3aa: CASSVVTQDTQYF

d_gene: NA
v_gene: TRBV6-5
j_gene: TRBJ1-1
abundance: few
CDR3nt: TGTGCCAGCAGTTACCTGGGATTGAACACTGAAGCTTTCTTT
CDR3aa: CASSYLGLNTEAFF

d_gene: NA
v_gene: TRBV3-1
j_gene: TRBJ1-1
abundance: few
CDR3nt: TGTGCCAGCAGCCGAGGGACGGGCTACACTGAAGCTTTCTTT
CDR3aa: CASSRGTGYTEAFF

d_gene: NA
v_gene: TRBV12-3/TRBV12-4
j_gene: TRBJ2-2
abundance: NA
CDR3nt: TGTGCCAGCACCCAGGGTGGGGAGCTGTTTTTT
CDR3aa: CASTQGGELFF

d_gene: NA
v_gene: TRBV18
j_gene: TRBJ2-5
abundance: NA
CDR3nt: TGTGCCGGCTCACCCGTCCGAGGGACCCAGTACTTC
CDR3aa: CAGSPVRGTQYF

d_gene: NA
v_gene: TRBV10-3
j_gene: TRBJ2-5
abundance: NA
CDR3nt: TGTGCCATCAGTGAGTCGATACCGGGGGAGCAGTACTTC
CDR3aa: CAISESIPGEQYF

d_gene: NA
v_gene: TRBV24-1
j_gene: TRBJ2-3
abundance: NA
CDR3nt: TGTGCCACCAGTCGGCCCAGGGTCACAGATACGCAGTATTTT
CDR3aa: CATSRPRVTDTQYF

d_gene: TRBD2
v_gene: TRBV7-2
j_gene: TRBJ2-1
abundance: few
CDR3nt: TGTGCCAGCAGCCGGACTAGCGGGGGGGCCTACCCCTACAATGAGCAGTTCTTC
CDR3aa: CASSRTSGGAYPYNEQFF

d_gene: TRBD1
v_gene: TRBV29-1
j_gene: TRBJ2-7
abundance: NA
CDR3nt: TGCAGCGTTGAGCTAAGTACAGGGGGCGCGGTGCAGTACTTC
CDR3aa: CSVELSTGGAVQYF

d_gene: NA
v_gene: TRBV5-5
j_gene: TRBJ1-6
abundance: NA
CDR3nt: TGTGCCAGCAGCTTGCTCACCGCCTATAATTCACCCCTCCACTTT
CDR3aa: CASSLLTAYNSPLHF

d_gene: NA
v_gene: TRBV18
j_gene: TRBJ1-2
abundance: NA
CDR3nt: TGTGCCAGCTCCCCAGAGGGGGGGCGCTATGGCTACACCTTC
CDR3aa: CASSPEGGRYGYTF

d_gene: TRBD2
v_gene: TRBV11-2
j_gene: TRBJ2-5
abundance: NA
CDR3nt: TGTGCCAGCAGCTTACAGACTAGCTGGCAGACCCAGTACTTC
CDR3aa: CASSLQTSWQTQYF

d_gene: NA
v_gene: TRBV5-1
j_gene: TRBJ2-3
abundance: NA
CDR3nt: TGCGCCAGCAGGATGGACAGCACAGATACGCAGTATTTT
CDR3aa: CASRMDSTDTQYF

d_gene: TRBD1
v_gene: TRBV6-5
j_gene: TRBJ2-5
abundance: few
CDR3nt: TGTGCCAGCAGAAAGGACAGGGTGGAGACCCAGTACTTC
CDR3aa: CASRKDRVETQYF

d_gene: NA
v_gene: TRBV20-1
j_gene: TRBJ2-5
abundance: few
CDR3nt: TGCAGTGCTAGGGACGAGGTTGAGACCCAGTACTTC
CDR3aa: CSARDEVETQYF

d_gene: NA
v_gene: TRBV12-3/TRBV12-4
j_gene: TRBJ2-1
abundance: NA
CDR3nt: TGTGCCAGCACCCCTGGGGACGGAAGGGGTGAGCAGTTCTTC
CDR3aa: CASTPGDGRGEQFF

d_gene: TRBD2
v_gene: TRBV4-1
j_gene: TRBJ2-3
abundance: few
CDR3nt: TGCGCCAGCAGCCAAGAGGTCGCGAGCGGGACCACAGATACGCAGTATTTT
CDR3aa: CASSQEVASGTTDTQYF

d_gene: NA
v_gene: TRBV20-1
j_gene: TRBJ2-5
abundance: NA
CDR3nt: TGCAGAGCGCCGCCACTAGGACCTCAAGAGACCCAGTACTTC
CDR3aa: CRAPPLGPQETQYF

d_gene: TRBD1
v_gene: TRBV25-1
j_gene: TRBJ2-1
abundance: NA
CDR3nt: TGTGCCAGCAGTGATGACAGGGCCTACAATGAGCAGTTCTTC
CDR3aa: CASSDDRAYNEQFF

d_gene: NA
v_gene: TRBV20-1
j_gene: TRBJ1-1
abundance: NA
CDR3nt: TGCAGTGCTCGGGGACTGATGTTGAACACTGAAGCTTTCTTT
CDR3aa: CSARGLMLNTEAFF

d_gene: NA
v_gene: TRBV5-4
j_gene: TRBJ2-5
abundance: NA
CDR3nt: TGTGCCAGCAGCTCCGGGACTCCTGTTTGGTACTTC
CDR3aa: CASSSGTPVWYF

d_gene: TRBD2
v_gene: TRBV7-8
j_gene: TRBJ2-1
abundance: few
CDR3nt: TGTGCCAGCAGCGTCAGCGGGGGGGCAGGTGAGCAGTTCTTC
CDR3aa: CASSVSGGAGEQFF

d_gene: TRBD1
v_gene: TRBV11-2
j_gene: TRBJ2-1
abundance: NA
CDR3nt: TGTGCCAGCAGCCAACAAGGGGCAGGGGGCTTGTACAATGAGCAGTTCTTC
CDR3aa: CASSQQGAGGLYNEQFF

d_gene: NA
v_gene: TRBV20-1
j_gene: TRBJ1-2
abundance: few
CDR3nt: TGCAGTGCTCGTAGTGGACAGAACTATGGCTACACCTTC
CDR3aa: CSARSGQNYGYTF

d_gene: TRBD1
v_gene: TRBV3-1
j_gene: TRBJ1-2
abundance: few
CDR3nt: TGTGCCAGCAGCCAGTCCGGGACAGGGGGCGGCTATGGCTACACCTTC
CDR3aa: CASSQSGTGGGYGYTF

d_gene: TRBD1
v_gene: TRBV6-5
j_gene: TRBJ2-1
abundance: few
CDR3nt: TGTGCCAGCAGCACGACAGGGGGAGCCTACAATGAGCAGTTCTTC
CDR3aa: CASSTTGGAYNEQFF

d_gene: TRBD1
v_gene: TRBV5-1
j_gene: TRBJ2-4
abundance: few
CDR3nt: TGCGCCAGCAGCCAGGGACAGCTAGCCAAAAACATTCAGTACTTC
CDR3aa: CASSQGQLAKNIQYF

d_gene: NA
v_gene: TRBV5-4
j_gene: TRBJ1-2
abundance: few
CDR3nt: TGTGCCAGCAGCTTGCCCTCGGGGGGCGCAGGCTATGGCTACACCTTC
CDR3aa: CASSLPSGGAGYGYTF

d_gene: NA
v_gene: TRBV5-4
j_gene: TRBJ1-2
abundance: NA
CDR3nt: TGTGCCAGCAGCTTGGTAGGGCAGGGAGTACGCTACACCTTC
CDR3aa: CASSLVGQGVRYTF

d_gene: TRBD1
v_gene: TRBV10-1
j_gene: TRBJ1-2
abundance: NA
CDR3nt: TGCGCCAGCAGGGGACAGGGTCCCTATGGCTACACCTTC
CDR3aa: CASRGQGPYGYTF

d_gene: NA
v_gene: TRBV5-1
j_gene: TRBJ2-3
abundance: NA
CDR3nt: TGCGCCAGCAGCCCCGGGCTCCCAAGGCCCTCAGATACGCAGTATTTT
CDR3aa: CASSPGLPRPSDTQYF

d_gene: TRBD1
v_gene: TRBV2
j_gene: TRBJ2-2
abundance: NA
CDR3nt: TGTGCCAGCAGTGGGGACAGTAAAAACACCGGGGAGCTGTTTTTT
CDR3aa: CASSGDSKNTGELFF

d_gene: TRBD2
v_gene: TRBV4-1
j_gene: TRBJ2-1
abundance: few
CDR3nt: TGCGCCAGCAGCCAAGTAGCGGGGGGGCAAGTCGAGCAGTTCTTC
CDR3aa: CASSQVAGGQVEQFF

d_gene: NA
v_gene: TRBV12-3/TRBV12-4
j_gene: TRBJ2-5
abundance: NA
CDR3nt: TGTGCCAGCAGTTTGCGGATAGGGGGAATCCCCCAGTACTTC
CDR3aa: CASSLRIGGIPQYF

d_gene: TRBD1
v_gene: TRBV10-3
j_gene: TRBJ2-6
abundance: few
CDR3nt: TGTGCCATCGGAGACAGGGTCCTTTCTGGGGCCAACGTCCTGACTTTC
CDR3aa: CAIGDRVLSGANVLTF

d_gene: NA
v_gene: TRBV6-5
j_gene: TRBJ1-3
abundance: once
CDR3nt: TGTGCCAGCAGTTACGACAGAAGCTCTGGAAACACCATATATTTT
CDR3aa: CASSYDRSSGNTIYF

d_gene: NA
v_gene: TRBV24-1
j_gene: TRBJ2-7
abundance: few
CDR3nt: TGTGCCACCAGTGCCCGGGGCCTTTCGCACGAGCAGTACTTC
CDR3aa: CATSARGLSHEQYF

d_gene: TRBD1
v_gene: TRBV9
j_gene: TRBJ1-1
abundance: NA
CDR3nt: TGTGCCAGCAGCGTAGACTATGGAGGGGGCGGTTATGGCACTGAAGCTTTCTTT
CDR3aa: CASSVDYGGGGYGTEAFF

d_gene: NA
v_gene: TRBV29-1
j_gene: TRBJ1-5
abundance: few
CDR3nt: TGCAGCGTTGGGAACAGGGAGGGTAATCAGCCCCAGCATTTT
CDR3aa: CSVGNREGNQPQHF

d_gene: TRBD2
v_gene: TRBV11-2
j_gene: TRBJ2-7
abundance: NA
CDR3nt: TGCGCCAGCAGCTTAGGGGCTAGCGGGGGCTACGAGCAGTACTTC
CDR3aa: CASSLGASGGYEQYF

d_gene: NA
v_gene: TRBV7-9
j_gene: TRBJ2-5
abundance: NA
CDR3nt: TGTGCCAGCAGCTTAGCGACTAGGAGTAGAGAGACCCAGTACTTC
CDR3aa: CASSLATRSRETQYF